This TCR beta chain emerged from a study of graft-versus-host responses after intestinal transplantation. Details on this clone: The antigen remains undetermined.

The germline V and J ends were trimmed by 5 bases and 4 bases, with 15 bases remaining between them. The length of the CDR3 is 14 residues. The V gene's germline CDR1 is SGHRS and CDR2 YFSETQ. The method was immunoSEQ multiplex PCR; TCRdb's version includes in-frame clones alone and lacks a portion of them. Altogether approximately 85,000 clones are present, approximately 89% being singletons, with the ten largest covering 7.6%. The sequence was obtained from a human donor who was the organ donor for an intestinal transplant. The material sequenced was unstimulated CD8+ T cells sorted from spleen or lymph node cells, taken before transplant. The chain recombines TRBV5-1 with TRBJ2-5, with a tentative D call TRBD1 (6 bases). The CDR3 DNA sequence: TGCGCCAGCAGTGACCAGCTGGGGGCAGAGACCCAGTACTTC. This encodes CASSDQLGAETQYF.